Listed here are 23 T cell receptor beta chains from one sample, sequenced in a study of T-cell memory formation after mild COVID-19. TCRdb re-called the 5' RACE reads through MiXCR, storing one row per CDR3 protein. The sample records about 57,000 distinct CDR3 sequences, 12% being singletons. The sample taken for sequencing was PBMCs or a T cell subset sorted from them (not recorded which). The receptor source for this set is a man aged 18-30 years who had mild COVID-19 (a few samples of this study predate the infection). Cell type and time point are not known.

This chain connects TRBV24-1 to TRBJ2-1; TRBD1 aligns across 8 bases. This CDR3 contains 14 residues. Per germline, CDR1 KGHDR and CDR2 SFDVKD. V shed 9 bases, J shed 4 bases, and the junction held 7 bases outside the gene matches. This CDR3 is CATAVTGGYNEQFF. DNA of the CDR3: TGTGCCACCGCCGTCACAGGGGGATACAATGAGCAGTTCTTC.

The sample holds a few counts of this clonotype. The CDR3 DNA is TGTGCCAGCAGCGAGCCTCTGTCAGATACGCAGTATTTT. Encoded protein: CASSEPLSDTQYF. This chain links TRBV9 with TRBJ2-3; D unresolved. The CDR3 is 13 amino acids. Germline loops: CDR1 SGDLS, CDR2 YYNGEE. Trimming removed 3 bases at V and 4 bases at J, with 9 bases between.

This clonotype was observed many times. V gene TRBV4-1 combines with J gene TRBJ2-1; D is unresolved. CDR1 is MGHRA, CDR2 YSYEKL, per germline. Trimming removed 2 bases at V and 9 bases at J, with 8 bases between. The CDR3 spans 12 residues. The CDR3 region is CASSQISGEQFF. DNA of the CDR3: TGCGCCAGCAGCCAAATCTCGGGTGAGCAGTTCTTC.

This clonotype was detected a few times. The gene calls are TRBV6-1 and TRBJ2-1; 13 nucleotides align to TRBD2. The CDR3 runs 15 residues. Germline loops: CDR1 MNHNS, CDR2 SASEGT. The J segment lost 6 bases and the V segment lost 6 bases, leaving 5 bases of the junction unmatched. The CDR3 DNA reads as TGTGCCAGCAGCCCTACTAGCGGGGGGGCCAATGAGCAGTTCTTC. Its translation: CASSPTSGGANEQFF.

The chain is built from TRBV10-3 and TRBJ1-3; the D is unclear. CDR1 ENHRY and CDR2 SYGVKD come from the germline V gene. The CDR3 is 14 amino acids. Trimming took off 4 bases at V and 0 bases at J, with 7 bases between the two ends. The CDR3 is CAISVDNSGNTIYF. CDR3 DNA sequence: TGTGCCATCAGTGTAGACAACTCTGGAAACACCATATATTTT.

The V and J genes are TRBV4-2 and TRBJ1-6; 7 bases are shared with TRBD1. Losses at the gene ends were 1 base for V and 10 bases for J; bases not matched to a gene: 10. The CDR3 is made up of 16 amino acids. Germline values: CDR1 LGHNA, CDR2 YNFKEQ. CDR3 coding DNA: TGTGCCAGCAGCCAAGTGGAGGGGGCCGGATCCTCACCCCTCCACTTT. This sequence encodes CASSQVEGAGSSPLHF.

A few counts support this clonotype. The rearrangement uses TRBV12-3 or TRBV12-4 and TRBJ2-2, with D possibly TRBD2 on 6 matching bases. Trimming stripped 4 bases from V and 5 bases from J, with 11 bases between. The CDR3 loop spans 14 amino acids. The CDR3 sequence: CASSSGLSTGELFF. The CDR3 coding sequence is TGTGCCAGCAGTTCGGGACTTTCGACCGGGGAGCTGTTTTTT.

The chain employs TRBV30 and TRBJ1-5; D gene ambiguous. Trimming removed 0 bases at V and 11 bases at J, with 11 bases between. CDR3 length: 12 residues. Germline-derived CDR1 and CDR2 are GTSNPN and SVGIG (reference sequence). The CDR3: CAWSVPRRAQHF. CDR3 coding DNA: TGTGCCTGGAGTGTACCCAGACGAGCCCAGCATTTT.

The rearrangement joins TRBV6-5 to TRBJ1-1; D is possibly TRBD1 (6 bases). CDR3 size: 15 residues. Looked up from germline, CDR1 is MNHEY and CDR2 is SVGAGI. The V and J ends lost 7 bases and 0 bases respectively, with 15 bases between them. CDR3 DNA: TGTGCCAGCACGCCCGAGGACAGCGTGAACACTGAAGCTTTCTTT. This sequence encodes CASTPEDSVNTEAFF.

This clonotype was picked up many times. The rearrangement links TRBV6-5 to TRBJ1-4; TRBD1 might be the D (5 bases). The CDR3 totals 16 residues. Per germline, CDR1 MNHEY and CDR2 SVGAGI. V lost 4 bases and J 0 bases, leaving 12 bases between the germline ends. CDR3 nucleotide sequence: TGTGCCAGCAGTTCGCGGGACCCCTCAACTAATGAAAAACTGTTTTTT. Amino acid sequence: CASSSRDPSTNEKLFF.

The sample holds a few counts of this clonotype. The J gene is TRBJ2-7, the V gene TRBV5-1; 7 nucleotides agree with TRBD1. The V gene's germline CDR1 is SGHRS and CDR2 YFSETQ. The CDR3 has 15 residues. V lost 4 bases and J lost 6; bases outside the gene matches: 13. The CDR3 here is CASSPGDRAFSEQYV. In DNA, the CDR3 is TGCGCCAGCAGCCCCGGTGACAGGGCTTTCAGCGAGCAGTACGTC.

The chain couples TRBV9 to TRBJ2-5, with D tentatively TRBD2 (6 bases). The CDR3 has 15 amino acids. V lost 4 bases to trimming and J lost 9 bases, with 22 bases between them. Germline V gene data show CDR1 as SGDLS and CDR2 as YYNGEE. The CDR3: CASSSHAGPRGAQYF. CDR3 sequence (DNA): TGTGCCAGCAGCTCTCACGCGGGGCCTCGCGGCGCCCAGTACTTC.

The chain combines TRBV20-1 with TRBJ2-1, with 8 nucleotides matching TRBD1. The CDR3 has 17 amino acids. The junction had 12 bases not matched to a gene; V was cut back by 5 bases and J by 0 bases. In germline, CDR1 is DFQATT, CDR2 SNEGSKA (reference sequence). This CDR3 is CSARTGFPVSSYNEQFF. CDR3 nucleotides: TGCAGTGCTCGGACAGGGTTTCCAGTTAGCTCCTACAATGAGCAGTTCTTC.

This clonotype has only a few counts. The chain couples TRBV30 to TRBJ2-5, with a possible D match to TRBD2 (6 bases). The CDR3 consists of 13 residues. V lost 4 bases, J lost 0 bases, and 9 bases lay in between. Looked up from germline, CDR1 is GTSNPN and CDR2 is SVGIG (reference sequence). CDR3 DNA sequence: TGTGCCTGGACGGGCGGGGACCAAGAGACCCAGTACTTC. Amino acid sequence: CAWTGGDQETQYF.

This clonotype occurred a few times. CDR3 in DNA: TGTGCCAGCACCTACGGGGGACAGGGTGGGGCTGAAGCTTTCTTT. Amino acid sequence: CASTYGGQGGAEAFF. J is TRBJ1-1 and V is TRBV6-2 or TRBV6-3; 9 nucleotides match TRBD1. From germline, CDR1 is MNHEY and CDR2 SVGEGT. This CDR3 spans 15 amino acids. Trimming removed 7 bases from V and 6 bases from J; junction bases left unmatched: 12.

The rearrangement joins TRBV3-1 to TRBJ1-1; D is unclear. The CDR3 consists of 12 residues. Germline assignment: CDR1 LGHDT and CDR2 YNNKEL (reference sequence). V was cut by 3 bases and J by 7 bases, with 9 bases left in between. The DNA of the CDR3 is TGTGCCAGCAGCCAGTCCACAGTTGAAGCTTTCTTT. Translation: CASSQSTVEAFF.

The rearrangement uses TRBV30 and TRBJ2-3; D gene uncertain. The CDR3 length is 14 residues. Trimming cost V 0 bases and J 4 bases, with 11 bases left between them. From germline, CDR1 is GTSNPN and CDR2 SVGIG (reference sequence). The CDR3 sequence is CAWSVPAEADTQYF. The CDR3 bases are TGTGCCTGGAGTGTCCCGGCAGAGGCAGATACGCAGTATTTT.

This clonotype was detected a few times. The rearrangement links TRBV7-2 to TRBJ2-3, with TRBD1 matching over 9 bases. Unmatched junction bases numbered 2, after V lost 1 base and J lost 3 bases. There are 15 residues in the CDR3. Germline-derived CDR1 and CDR2 are SGHTA and FQGNSA. The CDR3 DNA sequence: TGTGCCAGCAGCTTAGGGACAGGGGTGACAGATACGCAGTATTTT. This translates into CASSLGTGVTDTQYF.

This chain uses TRBV6-5 with TRBJ2-2; tentatively, D is TRBD1 (5 bases). Per germline, CDR1 MNHEY and CDR2 SVGAGI. The CDR3 totals 12 residues. Trimming cost V 4 bases and J 8 bases, with 8 bases left between them. The CDR3, as DNA: TGTGCCAGCAGTTCAGGGAAAGGGGAGCTGTTTTTT. As protein: CASSSGKGELFF.

The chain employs TRBV10-1 and TRBJ2-7; tentatively, D is TRBD1 or TRBD2 (5 bases each). The CDR3 is made up of 16 amino acids. Trimming took off 10 bases at V and 6 bases at J, with 28 bases between the two ends. Looked up from germline, CDR1 is WNHNN and CDR2 is SYGVQD (reference sequence). The CDR3 sequence is CATGVGTVEREVEQYV. The CDR3 region has the DNA TGCGCCACCGGGGTCGGGACGGTGGAACGTGAGGTCGAGCAGTACGTC.

This clonotype has at least ten counts. The rearrangement uses TRBV20-1 and TRBJ2-3, with D possibly TRBD2 on 5 matching bases. CDR1 DFQATT and CDR2 SNEGSKA come from the germline V gene (reference sequence). This CDR3 has 13 residues. Written as DNA, the CDR3 is TGCAGAACAGCGGAACTTTTCACAGATACGCAGTATTTT. Encoded protein: CRTAELFTDTQYF.

This clonotype was picked up many times. The chain joins TRBV2 to TRBJ2-3; no definite D call. V shed 0 bases and J shed 4 bases, with 2 bases lying between them. CDR1 is SNHLY, CDR2 FYNNEI, per germline. CDR3 length: 12 residues. The DNA for the CDR3 is TGTGCCAGCAGTGAAGCGTCAGATACGCAGTATTTT. Residues: CASSEASDTQYF.

This chain uses TRBV7-2 with TRBJ2-2; D gene unclear. This CDR3 contains 13 residues. Trimming removed 1 base at V and 3 bases at J, with 3 bases between. Germline-derived CDR1 and CDR2 are SGHTA and FQGNSA. CDR3 bases: TGTGCCAGCAGCTTAGGCCACACCGGGGAGCTGTTTTTT. As protein: CASSLGHTGELFF.